The present entry profiles one T cell receptor (beta chain) with its context. Its antigen is unidentified. Unique molecular identifiers were incorporated during preparation of the TCRbeta library. Using its own MiXCR run on the PCR reads, TCRdb lists one record per CDR3 protein. The sample has 440,000 or so distinct CDR3 sequences, roughly two fifths seen once. These data come from a study of T-cell reconstitution after alpha-beta-depleted transplantation in children. Study results and caveats: After transplant, high TCRbeta diversity at day 60 in some patients arose from surviving recipient T cells and thymic progenitors. Several hundred expanded graft clones reportedly gave rise to the alpha-beta T cells present about two months after transplant.

Per the germline V gene, CDR1 is SGHRS and CDR2 is YFSETQ. V was clipped by 4 bases and J by 3 bases; unmatched bases: 4. The CDR3 is 14 residues long. Sequenced material: PBMCs, taken before TCRalphabeta/CD19-depleted stem cell transplant. The sequence was collected from a girl aged 2 to 10 with aplastic anemia, due to receive a stem cell transplant. The chain uses TRBV5-1 and TRBJ1-3; 7 bases are a match to TRBD1. In nucleotides, the CDR3 is TGCGCCAGCAGCACTGACAGGGTTGGAAACACCATATATTTT. Protein: CASSTDRVGNTIYF.